Each of the 8 T cell receptor beta chains below was sequenced from the same sample in a study of blood T cells in healthy people across ages. With a J-beta primer mix and a sample-barcoded 5' primer, a second PCR ran roughly 7 to 11 cycles. MiXCR, applied by TCRdb to the 5' RACE reads, yields one record per CDR3 protein. The table includes around 580,000 distinct CDR3 sequences, roughly 48% detected once. Sequencing was done on a sample of blood. The source of these receptors is a man older than 75 in good health.

The CDR3 region is CASSLPPRVAGITDTQYF. The CDR3 DNA follows: TGTGCCAGCAGCCTACCCCCCCGGGTAGCGGGAATCACAGATACGCAGTATTTT. The genes are TRBV7-2 and TRBJ2-3; the match to TRBD2 covers 8 bases. The CDR3 runs 18 residues. After removal of 5 bases from V and 2 bases from J, the junction contained 15 bases not matched to a gene. The germline V gene encodes CDR1 SGHTA and CDR2 FQGNSA.

This clonotype was seen a handful of times. This chain connects TRBV18 to TRBJ2-7, with TRBD2 matching 9 bases. Per the germline V gene, CDR1 is KGHSH and CDR2 is LQKENI. V was clipped by 2 bases and J by 5 bases; unmatched bases: 10. The length of the CDR3 is 16 residues. CDR3 residues: CASSPGSGRSGNEQYF. CDR3 bases: TGTGCCAGCTCACCAGGTAGCGGGAGATCGGGAAACGAGCAGTACTTC.

The chain is built from TRBV27 and TRBJ2-7; 7 bases map to TRBD1. In germline, CDR1 is MNHEY, CDR2 SMNVEV (reference sequence). The length of the CDR3 is 15 residues. J gave up 6 bases and V 5 bases, and 13 bases lay outside the gene matches. The CDR3 region is CASSPGQYASREQYF. The CDR3 DNA reads as TGTGCCAGCAGTCCGGGACAGTACGCCTCGCGCGAGCAGTACTTC.

V usage is TRBV29-1 and J usage is TRBJ2-5; no clear D gene. V lost 8 bases, J lost 1 base, and 17 bases lay in between. There are 14 residues in the CDR3. CDR1 is SQVTM, CDR2 ANQGSEA, per germline. CDR3 in DNA: TGCAGCTTTAGGGCGTACGGCGTCCAAGAGACCCAGTACTTC. This translates into CSFRAYGVQETQYF.

This clonotype occurred once. The chain carries TRBV29-1 and TRBJ1-1, with 7 bases fitting TRBD1. The CDR3 runs 14 residues. Germline assignment: CDR1 SQVTM and CDR2 ANQGSEA. V lost 3 bases and J lost 3; bases outside the gene matches: 7. CDR3 region: CSVDARGKHTEAFF. The CDR3 region has the DNA TGCAGCGTTGATGCCAGGGGGAAGCACACTGAAGCTTTCTTT.

The chain carries TRBV5-5 and TRBJ2-1; 10 bases line up with TRBD2. V dropped 0 bases and J dropped 8; count of bases not matched to a gene: 5. This CDR3 spans 15 amino acids. The V gene's germline CDR1 is SGHKS and CDR2 YYEKEE (reference sequence). The CDR3: CASSLEASGSHEQFF. The CDR3 DNA sequence: TGTGCCAGCAGCTTGGAGGCTAGCGGGAGCCATGAGCAGTTCTTC.

The gene calls are TRBV3-1 and TRBJ2-7, with a possible D match to TRBD2 (7 bases). The V end was cut by 1 base, the J end by 5 bases, with 12 bases between. CDR3 size: 14 residues. In germline, CDR1 is LGHDT, CDR2 YNNKEL (reference sequence). CDR3 sequence: CASSQVGGGDEQYF. The CDR3 nucleotides are TGTGCCAGCAGCCAAGTAGGGGGAGGGGACGAGCAGTACTTC.

The rearrangement links TRBV29-1 to TRBJ2-5, with 7 bases fitting TRBD2. The DNA end is a closer match to TRBJ2-7, so the J assignment may be wrong. The CDR3 has 14 residues. From germline, CDR1 is SQVTM and CDR2 ANQGSEA. CDR3: CSVEGASGNYEQYF. The CDR3 nucleotides are TGCAGCGTTGAAGGGGCTAGCGGAAACTACGAGCAGTACTTC.